One sample yielded the 13 T cell receptor beta chains listed below, sequenced in a study of T cell clonotyping in hematopoietic cell transplantation. The assay was immunoSEQ multiplex PCR, and TCRdb's table has in-frame clones only and misses some. Among around 25,000 clones, approximately 94% were seen once, and the ten largest hold 1.1% to 1.5%. Sequenced: peripheral blood mononuclear cells. The receptors derive from a man aged 45-65 years in good health. Some clones in this sample may be carry-over from other donors' samples.

The chain uses TRBV4-3 and TRBJ1-2, with 7 bases lining up with TRBD1. CDR3 size: 16 residues. V gave up 0 bases and J gave up 2 bases; unmatched junction bases: 6. Germline CDR1 is LGHNA and CDR2 is YSLEER. The CDR3 is CASSQDQKGANYGYTF. For the CDR3, the DNA is TGCGCCAGCAGCCAAGATCAAAAGGGGGCGAACTATGGCTACACCTTC.

The chain uses TRBV6-1 and TRBJ1-1, with TRBD1 as a possible D gene (6 bases). With 4 bases removed from V and 3 bases from J, the gap between germline ends came to 21 bases. From germline, CDR1 is MNHNS and CDR2 SASEGT. The CDR3 runs to 17 residues. CDR3 bases: TGTGCCAGCAGTGCTGAGGGCCCTGGGGGGGGCCACACTGAAGCTTTCTTT. Amino acids: CASSAEGPGGGHTEAFF.

The V gene is TRBV11-2, the J gene TRBJ1-2; D call uncertain. V dropped 4 bases and J dropped 5 bases, with 14 bases sitting between them. The CDR3 sequence is 14 residues long. Germline V gene lookup returns CDR1 SGHAT and CDR2 FQNNGV. CDR3 bases: TGTGCCAGCAGCTCGCTAGGGAATCTTTATGGCTACACCTTC. This encodes CASSSLGNLYGYTF.

V gene TRBV5-8 combines with J gene TRBJ1-1, with D possibly being TRBD1 (5 bases). This CDR3 spans 15 amino acids. The germline V gene encodes CDR1 SGHTS and CDR2 YDEGEE. With 4 bases removed from V and 1 base from J, the gap between germline ends came to 14 bases. This chain's CDR3 is CASSPRTTANTEAFF. CDR3 in DNA: TGTGCCAGCAGCCCCCGAACGACAGCGAACACTGAAGCTTTCTTT. The entire variable domain, with the rest obtained from reference TRBV5-8 and TRBJ1-1, is as follows: EAGVTQSPTHLIKTRGQQATLRCSPISGHTSVYWYQQALGLGLQFLLWYDEGEERNRGNFPPRFSGRQFPNYSSELNVNALELEDSALYLCASSPRTTANTEAFFGQGTRLTVV.

The chain uses TRBV5-1 and TRBJ2-3, with unresolved D. The V end lost 3 bases, the J end lost 1 base, and 12 bases lay between the germline ends. There are 15 residues in the CDR3. The germline CDR1 and CDR2 sequences are SGHRS and YFSETQ. As DNA, the CDR3 is TGCGCCAGCAGCTCCTACAAGGGTGGCACAGATACGCAGTATTTT. Encoded protein: CASSSYKGGTDTQYF.

In its sample, this clone was seen a few times. Other DNA sequences from this sample encode an identical CDR3 as well. The gene calls are TRBV7-2 and TRBJ1-1, with a tentative D call TRBD1 (5 bases). This CDR3 comprises 14 residues. V was pared by 5 bases and J by 2 bases, with 12 bases between. Germline lookup yields CDR1 SGHTA and CDR2 FQGNSA. CDR3 coding DNA: TGTGCCAGCAGCCCCCTAAGGGGAAACACTGAAGCTTTCTTT. Amino acids: CASSPLRGNTEAFF.

V gene TRBV10-3 combines with J gene TRBJ2-7, with D possibly being TRBD1 (6 bases). V dropped 4 bases and J dropped 2 bases, with 9 bases sitting between them. CDR3 length equals 13 residues. From germline, CDR1 is ENHRY and CDR2 SYGVKD. CDR3 coding DNA: TGTGCCATCAGTGGTGCAGGGGCCTACGAGCAGTACTTC. Its protein is CAISGAGAYEQYF.

The chain couples TRBV7-2 to TRBJ1-5; D gene uncertain. CDR1 SGHTA and CDR2 FQGNSA come from the germline V gene. V was shortened by 5 bases and J by 8 bases, with 13 bases between the two germline ends. The CDR3 sequence is 13 residues long. CDR3: CASSRWNGEPQHF. The CDR3 coding sequence is TGTGCCAGCAGCCGATGGAATGGGGAGCCCCAGCATTTT.

In DNA form, the CDR3 reads TGTGCCAGCAGCCCACAGGGGACTAGCACAGATACGCAGTATTTT. It specifies CASSPQGTSTDTQYF. This rearrangement joins TRBV6-5 to TRBJ2-3; D is perhaps TRBD1 (7 bases). Between the trimmed V and J ends, which lost 6 bases and 0 bases, there was a span of 13 bases. The germline V gene has CDR1 MNHEY and CDR2 SVGAGI. The CDR3 length is 15 residues.

This chain links TRBV20-1 with TRBJ1-2; D is unclear. The CDR3 loop spans 11 amino acids. Germline V gene data show CDR1 as DFQATT and CDR2 as SNEGSKA (reference sequence). CDR3 loop: CTAGDNYGYTF. Here the CDR3 DNA reads TGCACCGCCGGGGATAACTATGGCTACACCTTC.

The chain recombines TRBV5-1 with TRBJ1-2; 7 nucleotides line up with TRBD1. Trimming removed 3 bases from V and 2 bases from J; junction bases left unmatched: 4. The CDR3 spans 14 residues. Germline CDR1 SGHRS, CDR2 YFSETQ. CDR3 sequence reads: CASSSGTANYGYTF. The CDR3 DNA sequence: TGCGCCAGCAGCTCCGGGACAGCCAACTATGGCTACACCTTC.

The chain joins TRBV2 to TRBJ2-7, with 11 positions matching TRBD1. This CDR3 has 14 amino acids. V lost 6 bases, J lost 12 bases, and 13 bases stayed unmatched. In germline, CDR1 is SNHLY, CDR2 FYNNEI. CDR3 sequence (DNA): TGTGCCAGCAGCACAGGACAGGGGGCGCCTCTAGGGTACTTC. It encodes CASSTGQGAPLGYF.

This chain uses TRBV2 with TRBJ1-2; no clear D gene. Per germline, CDR1 SNHLY and CDR2 FYNNEI. V lost 0 bases and J 4 bases, leaving 9 bases between the germline ends. The length of the CDR3 is 14 residues. Here the CDR3 reads CASSEARSLYGYTF. CDR3 bases: TGTGCCAGCAGTGAAGCGCGTAGCCTCTATGGCTACACCTTC.